These 32 T cell receptor beta chains share one sample of origin, sequenced in a study of radiotherapy plus CTLA-4 blockade in lung cancer. Only in-frame clones appear in the TCRdb table, and some are missing; sequencing was by immunoSEQ multiplex PCR. The table has 52,000 or so clones, 65% to 85% seen once; the top ten hold roughly 2.9%. Source: peripheral blood, taken from a patient treated with radiotherapy plus ipilimumab. The receptors were sampled from a human donor with non-small cell lung cancer who had a partial response to radiotherapy plus ipilimumab.

The sample holds one count of this clone. This rearrangement joins TRBV7-2 to TRBJ1-6, with 9 nucleotides matching TRBD1. Germline CDR1 SGHTA, CDR2 FQGNSA. The V gene end was trimmed by 7 bases and the J gene end by 9 bases; junction bases not matched to a gene: 7. The CDR3 is 14 residues long. CDR3 loop: CASKEEGQGSPLHF. The CDR3 region has the DNA TGTGCCAGCAAAGAAGAGGGACAGGGTTCACCCCTCCACTTT.

The DNA for the CDR3 is TGTGCCAGCAGTGAATGGCAGGGAAACGGCTACACCTTC. Protein product: CASSEWQGNGYTF. This sequence joins TRBV2 and TRBJ1-2; TRBD1 might be the D (5 bases). CDR1 is SNHLY, CDR2 FYNNEI, per germline. Between the trimmed V and J ends, which lost 2 bases and 8 bases, there was a span of 12 bases. The CDR3 is 13 amino acids.

This rearrangement joins TRBV10-3 to TRBJ2-3; TRBD1 agrees at 9 bases. CDR1 ENHRY and CDR2 SYGVKD come from the germline V gene. Trimming cost V 6 bases and J 0 bases; bases outside gene matches: 7. The length of the CDR3 is 16 residues. CDR3 residues: CAIRGGQGRSTDTQYF. The CDR3 nucleotides are TGTGCCATCAGGGGGGGACAGGGCCGTAGCACAGATACGCAGTATTTT.

This chain uses TRBV11-2 with TRBJ1-4; D unresolved. Trimming shortened V by 0 bases and J by 0 bases, and 14 bases separated the two germline ends. The CDR3 covers 18 residues. CDR1 SGHAT and CDR2 FQNNGV come from the germline V gene. The CDR3 sequence: CASSLDAGPLATNEKLFF. CDR3 sequence (DNA): TGTGCCAGCAGCTTAGATGCAGGTCCCCTTGCAACTAATGAAAAACTGTTTTTT. Full variable domain (outside the CDR3, taken from reference TRBV11-2 and TRBJ1-4): EAGVAQSPRYKIIEKRQSVAFWCNPISGHATLYWYQQILGQGPKLLIQFQNNGVVDDSQLPKDRFSAERLKGVDSTLKIQPAKLEDSAVYLCASSLDAGPLATNEKLFFGSGTQLSVL.

V gene TRBV19 combines with J gene TRBJ1-4; no reliable D call. The germline V and J ends were trimmed by 8 bases and 4 bases, with 14 bases remaining between them. The CDR3 totals 14 residues. CDR1 and CDR2 from the germline V gene are LNHDA and SQIVND (reference sequence). CDR3 protein: CASGGEQLNEKLFF. The CDR3, as DNA: TGTGCCAGTGGTGGTGAACAGCTTAATGAAAAACTGTTTTTT.

This clone was detected only a few times. The V gene is TRBV2, the J gene TRBJ1-4; no definite D call. CDR3 length equals 15 residues. The germline V gene has CDR1 SNHLY and CDR2 FYNNEI. V was clipped by 1 base and J by 7 bases, with 13 bases between them. CDR3 DNA sequence: TGTGCCAGCAGTGAAGGGCAGGTGGGGAGTGAAAAACTGTTTTTT. Translating it yields CASSEGQVGSEKLFF.

The rearrangement links TRBV9 to TRBJ2-5, with D perhaps matching TRBD1 (5 bases). The CDR3 consists of 15 residues. The V and J ends lost 0 bases and 5 bases respectively, with 14 bases between them. The germline V gene encodes CDR1 SGDLS and CDR2 YYNGEE. This CDR3 reads CASSVEAGYRETQYF. As DNA, the CDR3 is TGTGCCAGCAGCGTAGAGGCAGGGTATAGGGAGACCCAGTACTTC.

The CDR3 nucleotides are TGTGCCAGCGACATCCAGGGGGCAAGGGGAGATACGCAGTATTTT. Protein sequence: CASDIQGARGDTQYF. The chain links TRBV5-5 to TRBJ2-3, with TRBD1 matching over 8 bases. Germline CDR1 and CDR2: SGHKS and YYEKEE (reference sequence). CDR3 length: 15 amino acids. Trimming cost V 7 bases and J 5 bases; bases outside gene matches: 12.

This chain links TRBV28 with TRBJ1-4; the D is unclear. With 6 bases removed from V and 0 bases from J, the gap between germline ends came to 17 bases. Germline lookup yields CDR1 MDHEN and CDR2 SYDVKM. CDR3 size: 17 residues. CDR3 coding DNA: TGTGCCAGCAGACCAAGGATGGGGAGGGCAACTAATGAAAAACTGTTTTTT. Translated: CASRPRMGRATNEKLFF.

This clone was found a few times. The V gene is TRBV5-6, the J gene TRBJ2-7; D is uncertain. The V gene lost 2 bases and the J gene lost 0 bases, with 15 bases spanning the gap. The germline V gene encodes CDR1 SGHDT and CDR2 YYEEEE. The CDR3 totals 16 residues. The CDR3 DNA follows: TGTGCCAGCAGCTTTTCCGTGGGCTTAGACTCCTACGAGCAGTACTTC. This sequence encodes CASSFSVGLDSYEQYF.

The J gene is TRBJ1-1, the V gene TRBV6-1; the D gene is possibly TRBD1 (5 bases). The CDR3 runs 13 residues. Germline loops: CDR1 MNHNS, CDR2 SASEGT. The V and J ends lost 8 bases and 4 bases respectively, with 14 bases between them. CDR3: CASGASGGTEAFF. The CDR3 DNA is TGTGCCAGCGGGGCTTCGGGGGGCACTGAAGCTTTCTTT.

The rearrangement uses TRBV11-2 and TRBJ2-2; 8 bases line up with TRBD2. Germline V gene sequence: CDR1 SGHAT, CDR2 FQNNGV. This CDR3 is 13 amino acids long. The CDR3 region has the DNA TGTGCATCCAGCGGGGGTCGCACCGGGGAGCTGTTTTTT. Amino acids: CASSGGRTGELFF.

This sequence joins TRBV6-6 and TRBJ2-3, with D uncertain. The germline V gene encodes CDR1 MNHNY and CDR2 SVGAGI (reference sequence). The CDR3 sequence is 13 residues long. The germline V and J ends were trimmed by 4 bases and 3 bases, with 8 bases remaining between them. The CDR3 reads CASSFVETDTQYF. The CDR3 DNA reads TGTGCCAGCAGTTTTGTGGAGACAGATACGCAGTATTTT.

J is TRBJ2-7 and V is TRBV28; no definite D call. This CDR3 has 12 amino acids. V lost 7 bases, J lost 0 bases, and 7 bases lay in between. Germline V gives CDR1 MDHEN, CDR2 SYDVKM. The CDR3 spells CASTHSSYEQYF. In DNA, the CDR3 is TGTGCCAGCACTCATAGCTCCTACGAGCAGTACTTC. Supplemented by reference TRBV28 and TRBJ2-7, the full variable domain reads DVKVTQSSRYLVKRTGEKVFLECVQDMDHENMFWYRQDPGLGLRLIYFSYDVKMKEKGDIPEGYSVSREKKERFSLILESASTNQTSMYLCASTHSSYEQYFGPGTRLTVT.

The rearrangement links TRBV11-2 to TRBJ2-1; TRBD1 matches at 9 bases. This CDR3 has 15 residues. The ends lost 3 bases at V and 10 bases at J; junction bases unmatched: 10. Germline loops: CDR1 SGHAT, CDR2 FQNNGV. The chain's CDR3 is CASSLGTGRVSEQFF. The CDR3, as DNA: TGTGCCAGCAGCTTGGGGACAGGGAGGGTGAGCGAGCAGTTCTTC.

V is TRBV11-2 and J is TRBJ2-1, with D perhaps matching TRBD2 (6 bases). Germline V CDR1 and CDR2: SGHAT, FQNNGV. V lost 5 bases and J 1 base, leaving 15 bases between the germline ends. The length of the CDR3 is 16 residues. CDR3 sequence reads: CASSLGLLGSYNEQFF. The CDR3 region has the DNA TGTGCCAGCAGCCTGGGACTTCTGGGGTCCTACAATGAGCAGTTCTTC.

This clone was counted a few times. The chain uses TRBV5-6 and TRBJ2-7; D might be TRBD2 (6 bases). The CDR3 sequence is 15 residues long. The V end lost 4 bases, the J end lost 7 bases, and 21 bases lay between the germline ends. Germline loops: CDR1 SGHDT, CDR2 YYEEEE. In DNA form, the CDR3 reads TGTGCCAGCAGCCTCTCGGGACGGGGGTTCGGTGAGCAGTACTTC. As protein: CASSLSGRGFGEQYF.

This clone has more than one count but fewer than ten. The chain has TRBV7-9 and TRBJ2-7, with TRBD2 matching 15 bases. The V and J ends lost 5 bases and 2 bases, in that order; junction bases with no gene match: 7. The germline V gene encodes CDR1 SEHNR and CDR2 FQNEAQ (reference sequence). There are 17 residues in the CDR3. CDR3 nucleotide sequence: TGTGCCAGCAGCCCGGGACTAGCGGGGGGCTATACCTACGAGCAGTACTTC. Residues: CASSPGLAGGYTYEQYF.

This clone turned up a few times. This chain uses TRBV10-2 with TRBJ2-3; 10 bases match TRBD1. V lost 10 bases and J lost 5; bases outside the gene matches: 6. In germline, CDR1 is WSHSY, CDR2 SAAADI. The CDR3 totals 13 residues. The CDR3 sequence: CATLTGGKDTQYF. CDR3 nucleotide sequence: TGCGCCACCCTGACAGGGGGCAAAGATACGCAGTATTTT.

The chain employs TRBV11-2 and TRBJ2-7; 7 positions match TRBD1. This CDR3 has 15 residues. Unmatched junction bases numbered 5, after V lost 1 base and J lost 2 bases. Per germline, CDR1 SGHAT and CDR2 FQNNGV. DNA for the CDR3: TGTGCCAGCAGCTTAGGACAGGGAAGGGCCTACGAGCAGTACTTC. Translating gives CASSLGQGRAYEQYF.

The gene calls are TRBV5-1 and TRBJ1-4, with a weak D call TRBD1 (5 bases). V lost 0 bases to trimming and J lost 4 bases, with 13 bases between them. The CDR3 totals 16 residues. The germline V gene encodes CDR1 SGHRS and CDR2 YFSETQ. As DNA, the CDR3 is TGCGCCAGCAGCTTGGACAGGAGAGTGGGTAATGAAAAACTGTTTTTT. This translates into CASSLDRRVGNEKLFF.

The chain has TRBV4-3 and TRBJ1-1; D is perhaps TRBD1 (6 bases). The CDR3 length is 17 residues. The V end was cut by 0 bases, the J end by 1 base, with 15 bases between. Germline V lookup: CDR1 LGHNA, CDR2 YSLEER. In DNA form, the CDR3 reads TGCGCCAGCAGCCAAGAATTTGGGGGCGGATCGAACACTGAAGCTTTCTTT. Amino acids: CASSQEFGGGSNTEAFF.

V and J are TRBV4-1 and TRBJ2-3; 11 bases align to TRBD2. Trimming cost V 4 bases and J 2 bases; bases outside gene matches: 2. The CDR3 spans 15 residues. Germline values: CDR1 MGHRA, CDR2 YSYEKL. The CDR3, as DNA: TGCGCCAGCAGCCCTAGCGGGGGGTTCACAGATACGCAGTATTTT. It specifies CASSPSGGFTDTQYF.

The V gene is TRBV11-3, the J gene TRBJ2-5; no definite D call. Germline CDR1 and CDR2: SGHNT and YENEEA. V gave up 5 bases and J gave up 4 bases, with 8 bases separating them. CDR3 length: 12 amino acids. This chain's CDR3 is CASSPTGETQYF. The CDR3 DNA follows: TGTGCCAGCAGCCCCACGGGAGAGACCCAGTACTTC.

This clone was counted a single time. This sequence joins TRBV9 and TRBJ2-2, with TRBD1 identical over 9 bases. The CDR3 length is 15 residues. Germline V lookup: CDR1 SGDLS, CDR2 YYNGEE. Trimming took 5 bases from V and 0 from J; bases not matched to a gene: 2. CDR3 DNA: TGTGCCAGCAGGGGACAGGGAACGAACACCGGGGAGCTGTTTTTT. This sequence encodes CASRGQGTNTGELFF.

This clone was seen a single time. The chain employs TRBV27 and TRBJ2-7, with 9 bases aligning to TRBD1. CDR3 length: 15 residues. Germline trimming cut 0 bases from V and 4 bases from J; bases unmatched to any gene: 4. The V gene's germline CDR1 is MNHEY and CDR2 SMNVEV (reference sequence). The CDR3 spells CASSLSGGTGYEQYF. The CDR3 nucleotides are TGTGCCAGCAGTTTATCGGGCGGGACAGGGTACGAGCAGTACTTC.

The chain recombines TRBV5-1 with TRBJ2-6; D is possibly TRBD1 (5 bases). The germline V gene encodes CDR1 SGHRS and CDR2 YFSETQ. CDR3 size: 16 residues. V was cut by 0 bases and J by 0 bases, with 7 bases left in between. CDR3 amino acids: CASSLGGGSGANVLTF. As DNA, the CDR3 is TGCGCCAGCAGCTTGGGGGGCGGCTCTGGGGCCAACGTCCTGACTTTC. The full variable domain, with the rest looked up from reference TRBV5-1 and TRBJ2-6, is KAGVTQTPRYLIKTRGQQVTLSCSPISGHRSVSWYQQTPGQGLQFLFEYFSETQRNKGNFPGRFSGRQFSNSRSEMNVSTLELGDSALYLCASSLGGGSGANVLTFGAGSRLTVL.

The CDR3 reads CASSTQGGNSPLHF. CDR3 sequence (DNA): TGTGCCAGCAGCACACAGGGGGGAAATTCACCCCTCCACTTT. The rearrangement uses TRBV9 and TRBJ1-6; TRBD1 aligns across 8 bases. V lost 4 bases and J lost 7; bases outside the gene matches: 4. The CDR3 runs to 14 residues. The germline CDR1 and CDR2 sequences are SGDLS and YYNGEE.

The chain combines TRBV6-1 with TRBJ1-1, with 7 nucleotides matching TRBD1. The CDR3 is made up of 13 amino acids. V shed 7 bases, J shed 4 bases, and the junction held 6 bases outside the gene matches. CDR1 is MNHNS, CDR2 SASEGT, per germline. In nucleotides, the CDR3 is TGTGCCAGCAAAGGAGGGGGCGCCACTGAAGCTTTCTTT. Amino acid sequence: CASKGGGATEAFF.

In this sample, this clone turned up a few times. The chain uses TRBV18 and TRBJ2-1; 8 bases match TRBD1. The CDR3 loop spans 16 amino acids. Trimming at V came to 3 bases and at J to 0 bases, leaving 4 bases not matched to a gene. Germline CDR1 and CDR2: KGHSH and LQKENI. This CDR3 is CASSPRDRSSYNEQFF. The CDR3 DNA reads as TGTGCCAGCTCACCCCGGGACAGGAGCTCCTACAATGAGCAGTTCTTC.

This chain's CDR3 is CASRKQGFGEKLFF. CDR3 nucleotides: TGTGCCAGCAGAAAACAGGGGTTTGGTGAAAAACTGTTTTTT. The chain recombines TRBV28 with TRBJ1-4; 7 bases match TRBD1. The germline gives CDR1 MDHEN, CDR2 SYDVKM. V was pared by 6 bases and J by 7 bases, with 8 bases of the junction left unmatched. The length of the CDR3 is 14 residues.

The genes are TRBV7-8 and TRBJ1-5; 9 bases fit TRBD1. This CDR3 has 18 residues. Germline V CDR1 and CDR2: SGHVS, FQNEAQ. J was trimmed by 0 bases and V by 5 bases; bases with no gene match: 11. CDR3 sequence reads: CASSLFGGTGNSNQPQHF. The CDR3 region has the DNA TGTGCCAGCAGCCTCTTTGGGGGGACAGGGAATAGCAATCAGCCCCAGCATTTT. The whole variable domain, filled in from reference TRBV7-8 and TRBJ1-5, reads GAGVSQSPRYKVAKRGQDVALRCDPISGHVSLFWYQQALGQGPEFLTYFQNEAQLDKSGLPSDRFFAERPEGSVSTLKIQRTQQEDSAVYLCASSLFGGTGNSNQPQHFGDGTRLSIL.